Shown below are 24 T cell receptor beta chains from a single sample sequenced in a study of T cell responses to AZD1222 COVID-19 vaccine. Produced via immunoSEQ multiplex PCR; TCRdb's table is partial and in-frame only. This table has 86,000 or so clones, approximately 90% appearing once. Sequences were derived from peripheral blood, sampled 28 days after the second AZD1222 dose. These receptors all stem from an adult who received the AZD1222 COVID-19 vaccine.

The chain recombines TRBV3-1 (or the pseudogene TRBV3-2) with TRBJ2-1; 10 bases map to TRBD2. Looked up from germline, CDR1 is LGHDT and CDR2 is YNNKEL (reference sequence). CDR3 length: 13 residues. The junction had 11 bases not matched to a gene; V was cut back by 6 bases and J by 15 bases. CDR3 nucleotides: TGTGCCAGCAGTCACCAAGCGGGAGGGCCTACGTTCTTC. It codes for CASSHQAGGPTFF.

The genes are TRBV6-4 and TRBJ2-2; D is perhaps TRBD1 (5 bases). This CDR3 spans 14 amino acids. V lost 5 bases and J lost 5, with 12 bases in between. Looked up from germline, CDR1 is MRHNA and CDR2 is SNTAGT. In nucleotides, the CDR3 is TGTGCCAGCAGTTCTACAGGATATACCGGGGAGCTGTTTTTT. Translated, it gives CASSSTGYTGELFF.

The chain employs TRBV9 and TRBJ2-7; 8 bases are a match to TRBD1. V shed 0 bases and J 3 bases; nucleotides not matched to a gene: 5. The CDR3 has 15 residues. Germline CDR1 reads SGDLS; CDR2 reads YYNGEE. The CDR3 reads CASSVGGQGGYEQYF. The CDR3 DNA is TGTGCCAGCAGCGTAGGTGGACAGGGAGGCTACGAGCAGTACTTC.

V is TRBV28 and J is TRBJ2-3, with D possibly being TRBD1 (5 bases). CDR1 is MDHEN, CDR2 SYDVKM, per germline. The CDR3 consists of 14 residues. V was trimmed by 0 bases and J by 4 bases, leaving 8 bases between them. CDR3 DNA sequence: TGTGCCAGCAGTTTATGGGACACCCCAGATACGCAGTATTTT. Translated, it gives CASSLWDTPDTQYF.

The rearrangement links TRBV7-2 to TRBJ1-1, with D uncertain. In germline, CDR1 is SGHTA, CDR2 FQGNSA. This CDR3 region has 19 residues. The germline V and J ends were trimmed by 1 base and 1 base, with 22 bases remaining between them. In DNA form, the CDR3 reads TGTGCCAGCAGCTTAGATGAAGGAGGCGATGGTGGGTCGAACACTGAAGCTTTCTTT. This encodes CASSLDEGGDGGSNTEAFF.

V and J are TRBV28 and TRBJ2-7; 13 positions agree with TRBD2. CDR3 length equals 19 residues. Germline lookup yields CDR1 MDHEN and CDR2 SYDVKM. V was clipped by 3 bases and J by 0 bases; unmatched bases: 11. The CDR3 DNA reads TGTGCCAGCAGTTTTCCGACCCCTGGACTAGCGGGAGCCTCCTACGAGCAGTACTTC. Its translation is CASSFPTPGLAGASYEQYF.

The V gene is TRBV5-1, the J gene TRBJ2-5; D not resolved. This CDR3 comprises 16 residues. Between the trimmed V and J ends, which lost 4 bases and 3 bases, there was a span of 19 bases. CDR1 is SGHRS, CDR2 YFSETQ, per germline. In DNA, the CDR3 is TGCGCCAGCAGCCCCCGGCCGATATCCAACAAAGAGACCCAGTACTTC. This gives the protein CASSPRPISNKETQYF.

The rearrangement joins TRBV7-3 to TRBJ2-2; unclear D gene. The V gene lost 8 bases and the J gene lost 1 base, with 11 bases spanning the gap. Germline V gene sequence: CDR1 SGHTA, CDR2 FQGTGA. The CDR3 is made up of 14 amino acids. CDR3 bases: TGTGCCAGCCGACCCGATTGGAACACCGGGGAGCTGTTTTTT. Amino acid sequence: CASRPDWNTGELFF.

V is TRBV7-8 and J is TRBJ2-5, with D unresolved. Germline V gene lookup returns CDR1 SGHVS and CDR2 FQNEAQ. This CDR3 is built from 12 residues. The V and J ends lost 1 base and 5 bases respectively, with 5 bases between them. CDR3 coding DNA: TGTGCCAGCAGCTTAGTTCCGGAGACCCAGTACTTC. Translation: CASSLVPETQYF.

The V gene is TRBV11-2, the J gene TRBJ2-6; 8 bases align to TRBD1. This CDR3 has 17 residues. The germline V gene encodes CDR1 SGHAT and CDR2 FQNNGV. J was trimmed by 0 bases and V by 5 bases; bases with no gene match: 6. The CDR3 loop reads CASSPDRGISGANVLTF. The CDR3 DNA reads TGTGCCAGCAGCCCCGACAGGGGAATCTCTGGGGCCAACGTCCTGACTTTC.

This clone is a singleton in its sample. This sequence joins TRBV2 and TRBJ2-3; 7 positions match TRBD2. Losses at the gene ends were 2 bases for V and 5 bases for J; bases not matched to a gene: 7. The CDR3 covers 15 residues. CDR1 and CDR2 from the germline V gene are SNHLY and FYNNEI. Written as DNA, the CDR3 is TGTGCCAGCAGTGAATACGGGACGGGAGGAGATACGCAGTATTTT. Protein: CASSEYGTGGDTQYF.

Written as DNA, the CDR3 is TGTGCCAGCGGGCAGGGTCCTAAGGTCGAAAAACTGTTTTTT. Its translation: CASGQGPKVEKLFF. The chain employs TRBV2 and TRBJ1-4; maybe TRBD1 (5 bases). The V end was cut by 8 bases, the J end by 8 bases, with 18 bases between. The CDR3 covers 14 residues. Germline V gene sequence: CDR1 SNHLY, CDR2 FYNNEI.

This rearrangement joins TRBV10-3 to TRBJ2-7; TRBD1 is a possible D gene (5 bases). Germline CDR1 reads ENHRY; CDR2 reads SYGVKD. The CDR3 runs 15 residues. Deletions cut 6 bases from V and 3 bases from J, with 18 bases between. For the CDR3, the DNA is TGTGCCATCAGCCACCAGGGTGAGGTCTACTACGAGCAGTACTTC. This gives the protein CAISHQGEVYYEQYF.

This clone has only one observation. J is TRBJ1-5 and V is TRBV5-1; D might be TRBD1 (6 bases). Germline V lookup: CDR1 SGHRS, CDR2 YFSETQ. Between the trimmed V and J ends, which lost 0 bases and 6 bases, there was a span of 16 bases. This CDR3 contains 16 residues. The CDR3 spells CASSLDEGGAGQPQHF. For the CDR3, the DNA is TGCGCCAGCAGCTTGGATGAGGGGGGCGCCGGTCAGCCCCAGCATTTT.

The CDR3 loop reads CASSSGRSWGLDEQYF. CDR3 sequence (DNA): TGTGCCAGTAGTAGTGGGCGATCGTGGGGTCTCGACGAGCAGTACTTC. The chain employs TRBV19 and TRBJ2-7, with no clear D. Trimming cost V 4 bases and J 5 bases, with 21 bases left between them. The CDR3 extends over 16 amino acids. The V gene's germline CDR1 is LNHDA and CDR2 SQIVND (reference sequence).

The V gene is TRBV14, the J gene TRBJ2-7; TRBD1 might be the D (6 bases). CDR1 is SGHDN, CDR2 FVKESK, per germline. The CDR3 runs to 13 residues. The V and J ends lost 6 bases and 5 bases respectively, with 14 bases between them. The CDR3 DNA reads as TGTGCCAGCAGAAAACAGGGTGTTGACGAGCAGTACTTC. Translation gives CASRKQGVDEQYF.

V usage is TRBV7-6 and J usage is TRBJ1-3; TRBD1 is a possible D gene (5 bases). This CDR3 is 21 amino acids long. In germline, CDR1 is SGHVS, CDR2 FNYEAQ. V was cut by 0 bases and J by 3 bases, with 27 bases left in between. The CDR3 nucleotides are TGTGCCAGCAGCTTAGCGGTTTATACAGGCAGAAGTGGGAATATTGGAAACACCATATATTTT. It encodes CASSLAVYTGRSGNIGNTIYF.

In DNA form, the CDR3 reads TGTGCCTGGAGTGTGGCCGGTTATAGCAATCAGCCCCAGCATTTT. The encoded protein is CAWSVAGYSNQPQHF. The V and J genes are TRBV30 and TRBJ1-5; D is unclear. The V and J ends lost 0 bases and 0 bases respectively, with 9 bases between them. Germline lookup yields CDR1 GTSNPN and CDR2 SVGIG (reference sequence). The CDR3 is 15 residues long.

V is TRBV6-6 and J is TRBJ2-1; the D gene is possibly TRBD1 (5 bases). V lost 5 bases and J lost 6, with 11 bases in between. The CDR3 runs to 13 residues. Germline lookup yields CDR1 MNHNY and CDR2 SVGAGI (reference sequence). In DNA, the CDR3 is TGTGCCAGCAGTCTAGGGGATCCCAATGAGCAGTTCTTC. Its translation is CASSLGDPNEQFF.

The chain has TRBV12-3 or TRBV12-4 and TRBJ1-1; D may be TRBD1 (5 bases). This CDR3 spans 13 amino acids. Trimming stripped 6 bases from V and 1 base from J, with 9 bases between. CDR3 nucleotide sequence: TGTGCCAGCAGCGTCGACAGGAACACTGAAGCTTTCTTT. Its translation is CASSVDRNTEAFF.

This chain connects TRBV10-1 to TRBJ2-2; D gene unclear. CDR1 and CDR2 (germline): WNHNN, SYGVQD (reference sequence). The CDR3 extends over 13 amino acids. Trimming removed 2 bases from V and 6 bases from J, with 7 bases in between. In nucleotides, the CDR3 is TGCGCCAGCAGTGAGAGAATCCCCGGGGAGCTGTTTTTT. Translated, it gives CASSERIPGELFF.

This chain uses TRBV6-5 with TRBJ1-5; 7 bases are a match to TRBD1. V shed 2 bases, J shed 7 bases, and the junction held 5 bases outside the gene matches. The CDR3 extends over 14 amino acids. The germline V gene encodes CDR1 MNHEY and CDR2 SVGAGI. The CDR3: CASSYQAGGQPQHF. The DNA for the CDR3 is TGTGCCAGCAGTTACCAGGCAGGGGGGCAGCCCCAGCATTTT.

This clone was detected a few times. The gene calls are TRBV18 and TRBJ2-3; 9 positions match TRBD1. This CDR3 contains 16 residues. The germline CDR1 and CDR2 sequences are KGHSH and LQKENI. V dropped 2 bases and J dropped 3; count of bases not matched to a gene: 6. This CDR3 reads CASSPKRDRETDTQYF. The CDR3, as DNA: TGTGCCAGCTCACCAAAGAGGGACAGGGAGACAGATACGCAGTATTTT.

The chain has TRBV15 and TRBJ2-2; D unresolved. The germline V and J ends were trimmed by 8 bases and 1 base, with 2 bases remaining between them. This CDR3 spans 11 amino acids. Germline-derived CDR1 and CDR2 are LNHNV and YYDKDF (reference sequence). The CDR3 DNA reads TGTGCCACCCAGAACACCGGGGAGCTGTTTTTT. The encoded protein is CATQNTGELFF.